This T cell receptor (beta chain) was retrieved from a study of blood T cell repertoires in COVID-19. Germline V gives CDR1 SGHDT, CDR2 YYEEEE. V trimming: 4 bases; J trimming: 2 bases; junction bases outside the gene matches: 3. The CDR3 is 13 amino acids. This clone appeared a few times. This study enrolled people aged about 18 to 100 from roughly 24 US geographic areas. Method: immunoSEQ multiplex PCR; TCRdb's copy keeps in-frame clones and lacks some. The sample lists 400,000 or so clones; 75% to 90% were seen once. The rearrangement uses TRBV5-6 and TRBJ2-7; 7 positions match TRBD2. This receptor was taken from a man aged 30-40 years who had recovered from COVID-19. The sample taken for sequencing was PBMCs or T cells enriched from blood (not recorded which). The CDR3 here is CASSPGGTYEQYF. The DNA of the CDR3 is TGTGCCAGCAGCCCCGGGGGGACCTACGAGCAGTACTTC.